These 21 T cell receptor beta chains were all obtained from the same sample, sequenced in a study of cytomegalovirus exposure and HLA in healthy donors (TCRdb year 2017). Library preparation employed the immunoSEQ multiplex PCR assay. The multiplex PCR relied on a mix of 60 forward primers for TCR Vbeta segments and 13 reverse primers for TCR Jbeta segments. This is the immuneACCESS table as TCRdb keeps it, with only in-frame sequences that have V and J called. A part of the clones is gone; compared with another copy, unresolved V genes explain less than half, and the rest is unexplained. The sample table lists roughly 150,000 clones, approximately 81% of them with a count of one. Approximately 2.4% of the sample comes from the top ten. Material: PBMCs. The source is a male donor in good health and CMV-seronegative.

The chain joins TRBV19 to TRBJ2-5, with 12 bases matching TRBD2. The CDR3 totals 17 residues. Germline-derived CDR1 and CDR2 are LNHDA and SQIVND (reference sequence). J was trimmed by 0 bases and V by 5 bases; bases with no gene match: 7. CDR3 in amino acids: CASSPRTSGAYQETQYF. The CDR3 nucleotides read TGTGCCAGTAGTCCAAGGACTAGCGGGGCGTACCAAGAGACCCAGTACTTC.

This clone was seen a single time. This chain uses TRBV4-3 with TRBJ2-7; 7 bases fit TRBD2. V trimming: 1 base; J trimming: 1 base; junction bases outside the gene matches: 10. Germline CDR1 is LGHNA and CDR2 is YSLEER. CDR3 length equals 17 residues. For the CDR3, the DNA is TGCGCCAGCAGCCAAGCCGACGGACTAGATCCGTCCTACGAGCAGTACTTC. This encodes CASSQADGLDPSYEQYF.

The rearrangement links TRBV27 to TRBJ2-7; 9 positions match TRBD1. The CDR3 totals 13 residues. The V and J ends lost 6 bases and 2 bases, in that order; junction bases with no gene match: 2. The germline gives CDR1 MNHEY, CDR2 SMNVEV (reference sequence). CDR3 DNA sequence: TGTGCCAGCAGGGACAGGGGTGCCTACGAGCAGTACTTC. This gives the protein CASRDRGAYEQYF.

The chain joins TRBV2 to TRBJ2-1; D is possibly TRBD1 (6 bases). The CDR3 spans 14 residues. Trimming took 8 bases from V and 8 from J, leaving 19 bases between them. Germline-derived CDR1 and CDR2 are SNHLY and FYNNEI. The CDR3, as DNA: TGTGCCAGCGGACGAGGCACAGGGATGGATGAGCAGTTCTTC. Translated, it gives CASGRGTGMDEQFF.

The V gene is TRBV6-1, the J gene TRBJ2-3; 9 bases are a match to TRBD2. The germline gives CDR1 MNHNS, CDR2 SASEGT. The J segment lost 2 bases and the V segment lost 7 bases, leaving 1 base of the junction unmatched. There are 13 residues in the CDR3. The CDR3, as DNA: TGTGCCAGCAAGCGGGAGGTCACAGATACGCAGTATTTT. It yields the protein CASKREVTDTQYF.

The J gene is TRBJ2-7, the V gene TRBV28, with 7 bases lining up with TRBD2. This CDR3 is 16 amino acids long. J was trimmed by 3 bases and V by 4 bases; bases with no gene match: 12. CDR1 is MDHEN, CDR2 SYDVKM, per germline. CDR3 protein: CASSSPSPSGYYEQYF. The CDR3 bases are TGTGCCAGCAGTTCTCCCTCTCCTAGCGGTTACTACGAGCAGTACTTC.

The chain employs TRBV7-9 and TRBJ2-2; TRBD2 matches at 14 bases. The length of the CDR3 is 19 residues. V was pared by 2 bases and J by 4 bases, with 9 bases of the junction left unmatched. CDR1 is SEHNR and CDR2 is FQNEAQ in the germline V gene (reference sequence). CDR3 region: CASSLRRGLAGVSTGELFF. The CDR3 nucleotides read TGTGCCAGCAGCTTACGGAGGGGACTAGCGGGAGTCTCCACCGGGGAGCTGTTTTTT. Variable domain in full (rest from reference TRBV7-9 and TRBJ2-2): DTGVSQNPRHKITKRGQNVTFRCDPISEHNRLYWYRQTLGQGPEFLTYFQNEAQLEKSRLLSDRFSAERPKGSFSTLEIQRTEQGDSAMYLCASSLRRGLAGVSTGELFFGEGSRLTVL.

The V call is TRBV5-1, the J call TRBJ2-7, with TRBD1 matching over 11 bases. The CDR3 sequence is 14 residues long. V was pared by 3 bases and J by 6 bases, with 5 bases of the junction left unmatched. Germline CDR1 reads SGHRS; CDR2 reads YFSETQ. CDR3 sequence: CASSSPGTGGEQYF. The CDR3 DNA reads TGCGCCAGCAGCTCACCTGGGACAGGGGGCGAGCAGTACTTC.

This sequence joins TRBV29-1 and TRBJ2-7; TRBD2 is a possible D gene (6 bases). The CDR3 loop spans 14 amino acids. Trimming took 4 bases from V and 3 from J, leaving 16 bases between them. CDR1 SQVTM and CDR2 ANQGSEA come from the germline V gene. The chain's CDR3 is CSVGEDTRGYEQYF. CDR3 coding DNA: TGCAGCGTTGGGGAGGATACTCGGGGCTACGAGCAGTACTTC.

This clone was seen a single time. For the CDR3, the DNA is TGTGCCACCCGGTATCCGAGCACAGATACGCAGTATTTT. Translation gives CATRYPSTDTQYF. The chain carries TRBV7-9 and TRBJ2-3; no reliable D call. Germline-derived CDR1 and CDR2 are SEHNR and FQNEAQ (reference sequence). V lost 10 bases, J lost 0 bases, and 11 bases lay in between. The length of the CDR3 is 13 residues. The full variable domain, with the rest looked up from reference TRBV7-9 and TRBJ2-3, is DTGVSQNPRHKITKRGQNVTFRCDPISEHNRLYWYRQTLGQGPEFLTYFQNEAQLEKSRLLSDRFSAERPKGSFSTLEIQRTEQGDSAMYLCATRYPSTDTQYFGPGTRLTVL.

V gene TRBV7-9 combines with J gene TRBJ2-3; TRBD1 is a possible D gene (6 bases). Germline CDR1 and CDR2: SEHNR and FQNEAQ (reference sequence). V dropped 4 bases and J dropped 8 bases, with 16 bases sitting between them. This CDR3 contains 14 residues. The CDR3 region is CASSSTGARVTQYF. CDR3 bases: TGTGCCAGCAGCTCGACAGGTGCCCGGGTTACGCAGTATTTT.

Only a few counts were recorded for this clone. V is TRBV4-3 and J is TRBJ2-5; a possible D gene is TRBD2 (6 bases). V was shortened by 1 base and J by 5 bases, with 8 bases between the two germline ends. This CDR3 spans 13 amino acids. Germline loops: CDR1 LGHNA, CDR2 YSLEER. CDR3 bases: TGCGCCAGCAGCCAAGTAGGGAGGGAGACCCAGTACTTC. Translated: CASSQVGRETQYF.

The chain links TRBV6-4 to TRBJ2-7, with 7 bases identical to TRBD2. CDR1 and CDR2 (germline): MRHNA, SNTAGT. The CDR3 totals 14 residues. J lost 0 bases, V lost 7 bases, and 6 bases had no gene match. CDR3 protein: CASKPRGDSYEQYF. The CDR3 region has the DNA TGTGCCAGCAAGCCCCGGGGGGACTCCTACGAGCAGTACTTC.

The chain joins TRBV27 to TRBJ2-7; the match to TRBD1 covers 11 bases. Unmatched junction bases numbered 3, after V lost 4 bases and J lost 7 bases. Looked up from germline, CDR1 is MNHEY and CDR2 is SMNVEV (reference sequence). This CDR3 spans 13 amino acids. Here the CDR3 DNA reads TGTGCCAGCAGTTGGGACAGGGGGGGAGAGCAGTACTTC. The encoded protein is CASSWDRGGEQYF.

This clone has a single count. V gene TRBV9 combines with J gene TRBJ1-1, with D hard to call. The germline gives CDR1 SGDLS, CDR2 YYNGEE. This CDR3 is 16 amino acids long. The V and J ends lost 1 base and 0 bases respectively, with 13 bases between them. The CDR3 DNA reads TGTGCCAGCAGCGTAAGGGAGCGCGATATGAACACTGAAGCTTTCTTT. This codes for CASSVRERDMNTEAFF.

V gene TRBV7-9 combines with J gene TRBJ1-3; the match to TRBD1 covers 7 bases. CDR1 and CDR2 (germline): SEHNR, FQNEAQ (reference sequence). The V segment lost 5 bases and the J segment 2 bases; nucleotides outside the gene matches: 6. This CDR3 contains 15 residues. The CDR3 here is CASSDPGTAGNTIYF. CDR3 in DNA: TGTGCCAGCAGCGATCCGGGGACAGCTGGAAACACCATATATTTT.

V gene TRBV27 combines with J gene TRBJ2-6, with a weak D call TRBD1 (5 bases). From germline, CDR1 is MNHEY and CDR2 SMNVEV (reference sequence). There are 15 residues in the CDR3. Trimming took off 0 bases at V and 2 bases at J, with 5 bases between the two ends. DNA of the CDR3: TGTGCCAGCAGTTTATCACAGGCTGGGGCCAACGTCCTGACTTTC. This encodes CASSLSQAGANVLTF.

This chain connects TRBV2 to TRBJ2-1; D remains ambiguous. Trimming left V 0 bases short and J 7 bases short, with 16 bases between. Germline V gene data show CDR1 as SNHLY and CDR2 as FYNNEI. The CDR3 has 16 amino acids. DNA of the CDR3: TGTGCCAGCAGTGAAGCGTCCGGGTTTGGAGTTAATGAGCAGTTCTTC. Protein sequence: CASSEASGFGVNEQFF. The variable domain in full, completed from reference TRBV2 and TRBJ2-1, reads EPEVTQTPSHQVTQMGQEVILRCVPISNHLYFYWYRQILGQKVEFLVSFYNNEISEKSEIFDDQFSVERPDGSNFTLKIRSTKLEDSAMYFCASSEASGFGVNEQFFGPGTRLTVL.

This clone has only one observation. The chain is built from TRBV4-3 and TRBJ2-1; a possible D gene is TRBD2 (5 bases). This CDR3 has 15 amino acids. The V and J ends lost 0 bases and 8 bases respectively, with 14 bases between them. Germline lookup yields CDR1 LGHNA and CDR2 YSLEER. CDR3 region: CASSQEEGRGHEQFF. DNA for the CDR3: TGCGCCAGCAGCCAAGAGGAAGGGAGAGGACATGAGCAGTTCTTC.

A few counts support this clone. This chain joins TRBV28 and TRBJ1-3; TRBD1 agrees at 7 bases. Looked up from germline, CDR1 is MDHEN and CDR2 is SYDVKM. The CDR3 covers 13 residues. With 7 bases clipped from V and 4 bases from J, the junction kept 4 bases outside the gene matches. The CDR3 is CASTGDRGNTIYF. CDR3 DNA sequence: TGTGCCAGCACCGGGGACAGAGGAAACACCATATATTTT.

The rearrangement links TRBV6-6 to TRBJ2-7, with 7 bases identical to TRBD2. Germline lookup yields CDR1 MNHNY and CDR2 SVGAGI (reference sequence). The CDR3 extends over 14 amino acids. With 4 bases clipped from V and 2 bases from J, the junction kept 5 bases outside the gene matches. The CDR3 protein is CASSSPSGAYEQYF. In DNA form, the CDR3 reads TGTGCCAGCAGTTCCCCTAGCGGAGCCTACGAGCAGTACTTC.